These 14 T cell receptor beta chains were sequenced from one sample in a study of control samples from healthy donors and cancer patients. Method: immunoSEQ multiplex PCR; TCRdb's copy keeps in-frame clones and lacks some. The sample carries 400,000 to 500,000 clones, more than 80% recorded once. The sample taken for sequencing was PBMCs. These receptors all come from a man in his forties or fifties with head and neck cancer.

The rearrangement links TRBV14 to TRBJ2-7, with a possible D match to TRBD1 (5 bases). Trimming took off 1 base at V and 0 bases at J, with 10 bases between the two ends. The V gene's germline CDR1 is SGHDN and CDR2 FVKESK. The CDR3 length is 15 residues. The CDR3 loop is CASSQGSRGSYEQYF. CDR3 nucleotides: TGTGCCAGCAGCCAAGGGTCTAGGGGCTCCTACGAGCAGTACTTC.

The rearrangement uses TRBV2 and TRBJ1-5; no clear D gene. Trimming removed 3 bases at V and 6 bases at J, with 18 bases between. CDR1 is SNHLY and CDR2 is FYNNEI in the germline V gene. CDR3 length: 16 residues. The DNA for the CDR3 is TGTGCCAGCAGTGACGTCCGGACCCGACTAAGTCAGCCCCAGCATTTT. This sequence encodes CASSDVRTRLSQPQHF.

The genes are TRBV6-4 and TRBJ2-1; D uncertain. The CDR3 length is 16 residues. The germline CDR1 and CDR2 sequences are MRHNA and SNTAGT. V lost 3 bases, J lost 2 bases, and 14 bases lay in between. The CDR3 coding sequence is TGTGCCAGCAGTGATAGGTCGGCGGCGGCCTACAATGAGCAGTTCTTC. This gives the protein CASSDRSAAAYNEQFF.

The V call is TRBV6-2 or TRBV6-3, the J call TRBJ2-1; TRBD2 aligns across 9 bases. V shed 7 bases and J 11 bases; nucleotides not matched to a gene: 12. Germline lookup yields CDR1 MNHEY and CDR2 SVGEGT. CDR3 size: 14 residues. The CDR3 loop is CASTPGTSPIKQFF. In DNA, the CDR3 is TGTGCCAGCACCCCCGGGACTAGCCCAATAAAGCAGTTCTTC.

The CDR3 DNA is TGTGCCATCAGTGAAAGGAACAGGGAGCTGTTTTTT. This translates into CAISERNRELFF. V and J are TRBV10-3 and TRBJ2-2, with D unresolved. This CDR3 has 12 residues. Per germline, CDR1 ENHRY and CDR2 SYGVKD. V was cut by 3 bases and J by 9 bases, with 8 bases left in between.

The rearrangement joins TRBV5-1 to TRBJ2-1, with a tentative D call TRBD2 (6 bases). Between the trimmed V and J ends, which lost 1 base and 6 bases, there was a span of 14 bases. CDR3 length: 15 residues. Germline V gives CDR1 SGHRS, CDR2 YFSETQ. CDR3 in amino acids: CASSLSGVPSNEQFF. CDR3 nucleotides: TGCGCCAGCAGCTTGTCGGGGGTCCCCAGCAATGAGCAGTTCTTC.

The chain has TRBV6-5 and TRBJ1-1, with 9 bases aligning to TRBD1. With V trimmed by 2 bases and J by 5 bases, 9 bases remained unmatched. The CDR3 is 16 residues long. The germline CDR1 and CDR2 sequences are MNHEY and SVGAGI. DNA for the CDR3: TGTGCCAGCAGTTACACAGGGGGCAGTTCGAAAACTGAAGCTTTCTTT. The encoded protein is CASSYTGGSSKTEAFF.

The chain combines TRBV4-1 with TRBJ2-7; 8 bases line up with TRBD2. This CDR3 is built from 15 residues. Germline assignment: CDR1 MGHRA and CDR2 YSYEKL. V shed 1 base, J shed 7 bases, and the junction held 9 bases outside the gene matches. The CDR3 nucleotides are TGCGCCAGCAGCCAAGCGCCTAGCGGGTCGGGGGAGCAGTACTTC. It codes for CASSQAPSGSGEQYF.

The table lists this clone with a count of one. The CDR3 sequence is CASSLRLAGGSSTDTQYF. In nucleotides, the CDR3 is TGCGCCAGCAGCTTGAGACTAGCGGGAGGGTCTAGCACAGATACGCAGTATTTT. The chain couples TRBV5-1 to TRBJ2-3, with TRBD2 matching 14 bases. V gave up 1 base and J gave up 0 bases; unmatched junction bases: 4. Germline V CDR1 and CDR2: SGHRS, YFSETQ. The CDR3 is made up of 18 amino acids.

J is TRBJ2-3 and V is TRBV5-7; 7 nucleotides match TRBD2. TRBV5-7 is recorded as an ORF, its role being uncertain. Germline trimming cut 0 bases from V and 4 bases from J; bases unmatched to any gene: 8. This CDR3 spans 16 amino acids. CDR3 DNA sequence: TGTGCCAGCAGCTTGGCCACAACTAGCGAGGCAGATACGCAGTATTTT. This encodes CASSLATTSEADTQYF.

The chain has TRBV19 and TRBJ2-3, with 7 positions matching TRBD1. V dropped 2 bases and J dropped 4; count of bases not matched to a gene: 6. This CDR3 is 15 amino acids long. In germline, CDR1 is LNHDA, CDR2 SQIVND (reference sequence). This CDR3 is CASSIPGGLADTQYF. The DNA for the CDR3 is TGTGCCAGTAGTATACCAGGGGGTTTGGCAGATACGCAGTATTTT.

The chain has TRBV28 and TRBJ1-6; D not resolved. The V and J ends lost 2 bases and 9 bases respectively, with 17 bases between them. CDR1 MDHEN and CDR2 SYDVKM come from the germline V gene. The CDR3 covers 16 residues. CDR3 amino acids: CASSLLQPGSSSPLHF. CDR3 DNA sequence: TGTGCCAGCAGTTTACTACAGCCAGGTTCGAGTTCACCCCTCCACTTT.

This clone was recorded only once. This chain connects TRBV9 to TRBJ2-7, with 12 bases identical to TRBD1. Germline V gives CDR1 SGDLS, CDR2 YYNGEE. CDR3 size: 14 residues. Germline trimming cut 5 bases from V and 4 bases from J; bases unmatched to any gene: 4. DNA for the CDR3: TGTGCCAGCAGTGGGACAGGGGGCTGGTACGAGCAGTACTTC. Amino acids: CASSGTGGWYEQYF.

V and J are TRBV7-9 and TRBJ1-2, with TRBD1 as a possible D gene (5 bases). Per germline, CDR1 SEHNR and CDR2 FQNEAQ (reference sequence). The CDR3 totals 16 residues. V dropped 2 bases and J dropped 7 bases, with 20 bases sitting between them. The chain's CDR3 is CASSLKSGMSDSGYTF. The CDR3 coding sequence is TGTGCCAGCAGCTTAAAGTCAGGGATGTCCGACTCTGGCTACACCTTC.